This TCR beta chain was recovered during a study of cytomegalovirus exposure and HLA in healthy donors. CDR3 size: 12 residues. Germline values: CDR1 MDHEN, CDR2 SYDVKM. The V end lost 4 bases, the J end lost 7 bases, and 8 bases lay between the germline ends. PCR employed 60 Vbeta and 13 Jbeta primers. This table comes from immunoSEQ multiplex PCR, and its TCRdb copy is limited to in-frame clones, with some not included. The table lists under 150,000 clones, 60% to 85% of them singletons. This TCR was sampled from a man aged 35 to 55 in good health and CMV-seropositive. The V call is TRBV28, the J call TRBJ1-5; unclear D gene. Sequences were obtained from PBMCs. The CDR3 here is CASSSSLQPQHF. The CDR3 region has the DNA TGTGCCAGCAGTTCTTCACTGCAGCCCCAGCATTTT.